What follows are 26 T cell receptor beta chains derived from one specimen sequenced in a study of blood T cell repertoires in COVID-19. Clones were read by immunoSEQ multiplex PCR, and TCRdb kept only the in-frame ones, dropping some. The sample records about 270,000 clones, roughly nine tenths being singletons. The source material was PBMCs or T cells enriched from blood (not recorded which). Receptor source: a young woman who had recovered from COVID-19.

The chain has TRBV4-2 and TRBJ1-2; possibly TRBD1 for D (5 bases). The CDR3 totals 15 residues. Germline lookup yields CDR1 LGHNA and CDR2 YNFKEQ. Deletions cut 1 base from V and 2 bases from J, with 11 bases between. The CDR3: CASSQVGAENYGYTF. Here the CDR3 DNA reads TGTGCCAGCAGCCAAGTTGGGGCAGAGAACTATGGCTACACCTTC.

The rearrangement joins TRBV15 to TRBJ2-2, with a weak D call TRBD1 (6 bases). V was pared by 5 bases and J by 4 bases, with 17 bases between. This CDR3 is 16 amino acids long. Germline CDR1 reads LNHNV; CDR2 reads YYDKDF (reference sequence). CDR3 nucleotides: TGTGCCACCAGCGGGGGACACAGGGTACCCACCGGGGAGCTGTTTTTT. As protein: CATSGGHRVPTGELFF.

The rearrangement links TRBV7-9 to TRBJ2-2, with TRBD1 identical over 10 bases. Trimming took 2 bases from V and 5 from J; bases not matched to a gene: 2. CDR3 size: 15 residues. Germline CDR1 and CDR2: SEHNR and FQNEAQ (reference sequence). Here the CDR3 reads CASSLLGQGTGELFF. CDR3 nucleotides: TGTGCCAGCAGCTTATTGGGACAGGGGACCGGGGAGCTGTTTTTT.

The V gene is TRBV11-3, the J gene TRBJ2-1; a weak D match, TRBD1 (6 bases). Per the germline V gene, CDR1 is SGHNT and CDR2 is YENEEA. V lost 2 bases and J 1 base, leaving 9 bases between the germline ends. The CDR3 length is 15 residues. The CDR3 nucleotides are TGTGCCAGCAGCTTACGGCAGGGGTCCTACAATGAGCAGTTCTTC. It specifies CASSLRQGSYNEQFF.

The CDR3: CSATRGGDTEAFF. The CDR3 DNA reads as TGCAGCGCGACGCGTGGAGGGGACACTGAAGCTTTCTTT. The rearrangement uses TRBV29-1 and TRBJ1-1; D possibly corresponds to TRBD1 (5 bases). V lost 7 bases and J lost 3, with 15 bases in between. The CDR3 runs to 13 residues. From germline, CDR1 is SQVTM and CDR2 ANQGSEA.

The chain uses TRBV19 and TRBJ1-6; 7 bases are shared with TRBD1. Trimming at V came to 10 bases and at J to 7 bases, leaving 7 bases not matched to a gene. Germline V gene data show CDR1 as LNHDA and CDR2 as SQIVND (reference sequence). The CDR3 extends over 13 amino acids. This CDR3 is CATKLQGNSPLHF. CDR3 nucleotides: TGTGCCACTAAACTACAGGGGAATTCACCCCTCCACTTT.

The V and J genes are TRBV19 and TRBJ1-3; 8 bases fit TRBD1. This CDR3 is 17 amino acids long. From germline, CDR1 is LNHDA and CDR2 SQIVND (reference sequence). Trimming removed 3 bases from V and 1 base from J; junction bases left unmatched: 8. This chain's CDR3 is CASSIDTGGISGNTIYF. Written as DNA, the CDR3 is TGTGCCAGTAGTATTGATACAGGGGGTATATCTGGAAACACCATATATTTT.

The CDR3 here is CASSLGRPSTDTQYF. CDR3 nucleotides: TGTGCCAGCAGTTTAGGGAGACCAAGCACAGATACGCAGTATTTT. The V call is TRBV28, the J call TRBJ2-3; TRBD2 is a possible D gene (5 bases). This CDR3 comprises 15 residues. Germline V gene data show CDR1 as MDHEN and CDR2 as SYDVKM. V was clipped by 2 bases and J by 0 bases, with 9 bases between them. Variable domain in full (rest from reference TRBV28 and TRBJ2-3): DVKVTQSSRYLVKRTGEKVFLECVQDMDHENMFWYRQDPGLGLRLIYFSYDVKMKEKGDIPEGYSVSREKKERFSLILESASTNQTSMYLCASSLGRPSTDTQYFGPGTRLTVL.

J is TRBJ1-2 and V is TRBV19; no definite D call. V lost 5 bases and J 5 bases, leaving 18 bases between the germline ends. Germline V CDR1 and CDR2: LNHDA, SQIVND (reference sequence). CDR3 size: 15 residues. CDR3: CASSSTGRGGYGYTF. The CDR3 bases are TGTGCCAGTAGTTCGACGGGCCGGGGAGGATATGGCTACACCTTC.

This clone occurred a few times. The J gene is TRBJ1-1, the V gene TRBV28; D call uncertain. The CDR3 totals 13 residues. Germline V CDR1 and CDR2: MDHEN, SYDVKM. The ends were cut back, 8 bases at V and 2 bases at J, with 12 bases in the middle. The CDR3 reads CASRERGNTEAFF. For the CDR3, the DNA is TGTGCCAGCCGTGAAAGAGGTAACACTGAAGCTTTCTTT. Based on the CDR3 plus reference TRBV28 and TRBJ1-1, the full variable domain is DVKVTQSSRYLVKRTGEKVFLECVQDMDHENMFWYRQDPGLGLRLIYFSYDVKMKEKGDIPEGYSVSREKKERFSLILESASTNQTSMYLCASRERGNTEAFFGQGTRLTVV.

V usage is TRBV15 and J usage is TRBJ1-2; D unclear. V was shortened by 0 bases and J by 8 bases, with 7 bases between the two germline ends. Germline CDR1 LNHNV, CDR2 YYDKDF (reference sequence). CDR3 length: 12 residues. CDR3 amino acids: CATSREMRGYTF. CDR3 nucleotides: TGTGCCACCAGCAGAGAGATGCGCGGCTACACCTTC.

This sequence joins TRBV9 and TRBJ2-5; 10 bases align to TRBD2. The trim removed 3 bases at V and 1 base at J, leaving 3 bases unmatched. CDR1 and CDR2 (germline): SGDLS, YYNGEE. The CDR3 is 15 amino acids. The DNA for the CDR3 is TGTGCCAGCAGCGCCCTAGCGGGGGCCCAAGAGACCCAGTACTTC. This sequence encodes CASSALAGAQETQYF.

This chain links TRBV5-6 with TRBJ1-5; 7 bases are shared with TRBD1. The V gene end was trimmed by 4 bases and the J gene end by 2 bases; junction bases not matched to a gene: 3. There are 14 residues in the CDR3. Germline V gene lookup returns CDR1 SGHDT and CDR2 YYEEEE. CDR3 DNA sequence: TGTGCCAGCAGCCCCGGACAGGGCAATCAGCCCCAGCATTTT. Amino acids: CASSPGQGNQPQHF.

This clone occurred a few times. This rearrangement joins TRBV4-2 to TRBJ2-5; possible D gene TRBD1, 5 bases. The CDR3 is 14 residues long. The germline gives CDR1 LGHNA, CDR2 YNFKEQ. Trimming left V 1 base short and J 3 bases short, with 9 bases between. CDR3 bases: TGTGCCAGCAGCCAAGGGGGCCAGGAAGAGACCCAGTACTTC. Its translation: CASSQGGQEETQYF.

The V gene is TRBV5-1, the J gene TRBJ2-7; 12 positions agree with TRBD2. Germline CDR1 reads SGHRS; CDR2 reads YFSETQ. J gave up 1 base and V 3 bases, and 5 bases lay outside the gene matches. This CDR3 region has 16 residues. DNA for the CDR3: TGCGCCAGCAGCTCCCCGGGACTAGCGGGTTCCTACGAGCAGTACTTC. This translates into CASSSPGLAGSYEQYF.

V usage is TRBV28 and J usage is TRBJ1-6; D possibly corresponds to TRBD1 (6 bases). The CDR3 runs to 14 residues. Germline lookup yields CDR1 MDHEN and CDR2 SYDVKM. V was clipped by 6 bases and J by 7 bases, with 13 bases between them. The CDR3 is CASSTPGENSPLHF. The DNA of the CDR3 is TGTGCCAGCAGCACTCCAGGGGAGAATTCACCCCTCCACTTT.

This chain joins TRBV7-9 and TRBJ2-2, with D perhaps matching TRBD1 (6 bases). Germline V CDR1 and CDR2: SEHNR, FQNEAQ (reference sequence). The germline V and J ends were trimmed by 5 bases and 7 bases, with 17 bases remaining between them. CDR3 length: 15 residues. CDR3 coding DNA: TGTGCCAGCAGCCCGGAGGCCTCAGGGGTCGGGGAGCTGTTTTTT. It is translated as CASSPEASGVGELFF. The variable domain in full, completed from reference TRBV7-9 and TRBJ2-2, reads DTGVSQNPRHKITKRGQNVTFRCDPISEHNRLYWYRQTLGQGPEFLTYFQNEAQLEKSRLLSDRFSAERPKGSFSTLEIQRTEQGDSAMYLCASSPEASGVGELFFGEGSRLTVL.

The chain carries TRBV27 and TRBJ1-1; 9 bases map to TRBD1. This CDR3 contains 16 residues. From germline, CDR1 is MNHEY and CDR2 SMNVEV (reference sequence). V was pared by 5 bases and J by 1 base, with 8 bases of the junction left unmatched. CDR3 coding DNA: TGTGCCAGCAGTCCCCGGACAGGGGTTCCGAACACTGAAGCTTTCTTT. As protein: CASSPRTGVPNTEAFF.

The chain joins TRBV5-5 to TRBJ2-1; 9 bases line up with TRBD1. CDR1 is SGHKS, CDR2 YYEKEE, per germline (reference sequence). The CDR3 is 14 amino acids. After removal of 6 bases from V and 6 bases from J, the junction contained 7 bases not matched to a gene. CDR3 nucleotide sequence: TGTGCCAGCAACCCGCCGACAGGGGGCAATGAGCAGTTCTTC. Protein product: CASNPPTGGNEQFF.

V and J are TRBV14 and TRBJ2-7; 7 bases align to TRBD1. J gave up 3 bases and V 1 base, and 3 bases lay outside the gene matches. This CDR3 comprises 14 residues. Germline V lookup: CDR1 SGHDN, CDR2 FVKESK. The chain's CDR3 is CASSQADRVYEQYF. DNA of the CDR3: TGTGCCAGCAGCCAAGCTGACAGGGTCTACGAGCAGTACTTC.

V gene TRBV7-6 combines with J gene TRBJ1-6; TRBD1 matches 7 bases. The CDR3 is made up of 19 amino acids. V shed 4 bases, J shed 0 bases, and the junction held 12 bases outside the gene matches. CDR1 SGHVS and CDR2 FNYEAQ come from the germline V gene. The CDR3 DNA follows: TGTGCCAGCAGCTATCAACCCGCGACAGGGACCTCCTATAATTCACCCCTCCACTTT. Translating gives CASSYQPATGTSYNSPLHF.

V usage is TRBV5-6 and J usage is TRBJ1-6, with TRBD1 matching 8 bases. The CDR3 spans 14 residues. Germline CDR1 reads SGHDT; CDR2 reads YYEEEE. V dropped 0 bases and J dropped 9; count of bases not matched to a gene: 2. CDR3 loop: CASSLGTGRSPLHF. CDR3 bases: TGTGCCAGCAGCTTGGGGACAGGGCGTTCACCCCTCCACTTT.

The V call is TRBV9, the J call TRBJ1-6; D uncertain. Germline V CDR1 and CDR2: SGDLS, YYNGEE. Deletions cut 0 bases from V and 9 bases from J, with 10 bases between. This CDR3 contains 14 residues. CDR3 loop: CASSVGVAGSPLHF. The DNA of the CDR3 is TGTGCCAGCAGCGTAGGGGTTGCGGGTTCACCCCTCCACTTT.

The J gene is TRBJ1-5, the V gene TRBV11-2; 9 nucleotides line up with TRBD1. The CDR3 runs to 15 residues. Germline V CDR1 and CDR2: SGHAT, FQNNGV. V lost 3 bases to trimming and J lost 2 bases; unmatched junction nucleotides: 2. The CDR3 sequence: CASSFRDRGNQPQHF. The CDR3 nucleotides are TGTGCCAGCAGCTTTAGGGACAGGGGCAATCAGCCCCAGCATTTT.

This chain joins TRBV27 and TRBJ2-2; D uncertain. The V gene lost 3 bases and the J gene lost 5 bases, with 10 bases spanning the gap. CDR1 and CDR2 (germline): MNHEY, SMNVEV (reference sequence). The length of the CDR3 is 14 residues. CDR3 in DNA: TGTGCCAGCAGTTTGCACGAACGGACCGGGGAGCTGTTTTTT. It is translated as CASSLHERTGELFF.

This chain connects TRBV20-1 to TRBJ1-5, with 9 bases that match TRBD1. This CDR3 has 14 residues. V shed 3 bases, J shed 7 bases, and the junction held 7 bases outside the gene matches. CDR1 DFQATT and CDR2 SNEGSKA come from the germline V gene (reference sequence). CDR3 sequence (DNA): TGCAGTGCTAGTCCACAGGGGGCGGGACAGCCCCAGCATTTT. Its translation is CSASPQGAGQPQHF.